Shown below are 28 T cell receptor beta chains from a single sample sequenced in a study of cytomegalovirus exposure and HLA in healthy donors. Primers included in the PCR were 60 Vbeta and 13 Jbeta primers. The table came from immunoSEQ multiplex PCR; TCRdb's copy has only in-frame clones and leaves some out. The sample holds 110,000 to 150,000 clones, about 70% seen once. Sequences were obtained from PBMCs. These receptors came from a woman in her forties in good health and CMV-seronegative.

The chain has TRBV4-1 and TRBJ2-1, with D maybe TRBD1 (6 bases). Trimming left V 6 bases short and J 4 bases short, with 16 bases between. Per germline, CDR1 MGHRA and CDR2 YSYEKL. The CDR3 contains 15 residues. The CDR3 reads CASREEAGVYNEQFF. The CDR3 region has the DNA TGCGCCAGCAGGGAGGAGGCAGGGGTATACAATGAGCAGTTCTTC.

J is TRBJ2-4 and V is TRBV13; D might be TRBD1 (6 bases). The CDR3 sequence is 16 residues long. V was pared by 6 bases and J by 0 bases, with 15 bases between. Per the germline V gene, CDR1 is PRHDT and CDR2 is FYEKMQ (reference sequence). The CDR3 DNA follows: TGTGCCAGCAGTCAACAGGGCAACCTAGCCAAAAACATTCAGTACTTC. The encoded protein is CASSQQGNLAKNIQYF.

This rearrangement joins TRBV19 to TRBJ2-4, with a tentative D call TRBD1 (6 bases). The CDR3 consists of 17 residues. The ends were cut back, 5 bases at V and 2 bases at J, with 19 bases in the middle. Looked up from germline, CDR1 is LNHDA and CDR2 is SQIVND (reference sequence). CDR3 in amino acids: CASSDGTTGKPKNIQYF. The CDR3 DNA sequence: TGTGCCAGTAGTGACGGAACTACAGGGAAGCCCAAAAACATTCAGTACTTC. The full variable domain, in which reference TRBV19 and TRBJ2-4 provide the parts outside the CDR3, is DGGITQSPKYLFRKEGQNVTLSCEQNLNHDAMYWYRQDPGQGLRLIYYSQIVNDFQKGDIAEGYSVSREKKESFPLTVTSAQKNPTAFYLCASSDGTTGKPKNIQYFGAGTRLSVL.

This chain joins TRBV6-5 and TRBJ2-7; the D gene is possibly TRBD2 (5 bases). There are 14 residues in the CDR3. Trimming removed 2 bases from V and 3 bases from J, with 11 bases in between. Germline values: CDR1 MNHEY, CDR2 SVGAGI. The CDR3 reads CASSYGGPDYEQYF. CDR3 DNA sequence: TGTGCCAGCAGTTACGGCGGGCCAGACTACGAGCAGTACTTC.

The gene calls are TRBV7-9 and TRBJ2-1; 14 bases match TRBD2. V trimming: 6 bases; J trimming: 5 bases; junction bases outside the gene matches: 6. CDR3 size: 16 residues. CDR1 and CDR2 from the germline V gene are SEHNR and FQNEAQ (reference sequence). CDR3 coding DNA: TGTGCCAGCAGGCCCCGACTAGCGGGGGGGAACAATGAGCAGTTCTTC. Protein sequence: CASRPRLAGGNNEQFF.

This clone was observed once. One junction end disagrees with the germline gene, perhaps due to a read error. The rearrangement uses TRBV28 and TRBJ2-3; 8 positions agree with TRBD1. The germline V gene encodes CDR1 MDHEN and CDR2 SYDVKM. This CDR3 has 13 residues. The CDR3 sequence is CATKTGVRDMQYF. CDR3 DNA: TGTGCCACCAAGACAGGGGTTAGAGATATGCAGTATTTT.

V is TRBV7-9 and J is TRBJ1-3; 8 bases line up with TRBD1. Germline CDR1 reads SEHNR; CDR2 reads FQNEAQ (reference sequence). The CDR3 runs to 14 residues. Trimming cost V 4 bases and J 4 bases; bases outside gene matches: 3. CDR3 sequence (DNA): TGTGCCAGCAGCTCTACAGGGGGAGGAAACACCATATATTTT. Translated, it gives CASSSTGGGNTIYF.

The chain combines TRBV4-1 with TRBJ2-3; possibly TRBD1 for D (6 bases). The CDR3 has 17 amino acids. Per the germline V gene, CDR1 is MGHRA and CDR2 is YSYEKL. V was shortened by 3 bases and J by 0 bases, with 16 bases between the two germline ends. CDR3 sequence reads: CASSHGSARGSTDTQYF. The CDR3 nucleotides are TGCGCCAGCAGCCACGGCTCCGCCAGGGGTAGCACAGATACGCAGTATTTT.

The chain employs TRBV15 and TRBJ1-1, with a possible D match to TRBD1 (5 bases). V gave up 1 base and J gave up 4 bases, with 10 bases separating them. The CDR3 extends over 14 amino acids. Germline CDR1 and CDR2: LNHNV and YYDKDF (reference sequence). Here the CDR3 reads CATSRVVQGTEAFF. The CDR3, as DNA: TGTGCCACCAGCAGAGTGGTTCAGGGCACTGAAGCTTTCTTT.

CDR3 in amino acids: CASSEVRQGINTIYF. Here the CDR3 DNA reads TGTGCCAGCAGTGAAGTAAGGCAGGGTATAAACACCATATATTTT. The V call is TRBV6-1, the J call TRBJ1-3; possible D gene TRBD1, 5 bases. This CDR3 is built from 15 residues. Per germline, CDR1 MNHNS and CDR2 SASEGT. V lost 1 base and J lost 6, with 13 bases in between.

Here the CDR3 reads CASSLNLPGANVLTF. In DNA, the CDR3 is TGTGCCAGCAGCCTAAACCTCCCTGGGGCCAACGTCCTGACTTTC. The rearrangement uses TRBV5-4 and TRBJ2-6; D is uncertain. Germline V gene sequence: CDR1 SGHNT, CDR2 YYREEE (reference sequence). The CDR3 runs to 15 residues. V dropped 4 bases and J dropped 2 bases, with 10 bases sitting between them. Looking up the rest from reference TRBV5-4 and TRBJ2-6 gives the full variable domain: ETGVTQSPTHLIKTRGQQVTLRCSSQSGHNTVSWYQQALGQGPQFIFQYYREEENGRGNFPPRFSGLQFPNYSSELNVNALELDDSALYLCASSLNLPGANVLTFGAGSRLTVL.

For the CDR3, the DNA is TGCGCCAGCAGTGAGTCGACGGTTACAGCCCACAATGAGCAGTTCTTC. It specifies CASSESTVTAHNEQFF. The chain couples TRBV10-1 to TRBJ2-1; D not resolved. The CDR3 loop spans 16 amino acids. With 0 bases removed from V and 5 bases from J, the gap between germline ends came to 14 bases. Germline CDR1 WNHNN, CDR2 SYGVQD (reference sequence).

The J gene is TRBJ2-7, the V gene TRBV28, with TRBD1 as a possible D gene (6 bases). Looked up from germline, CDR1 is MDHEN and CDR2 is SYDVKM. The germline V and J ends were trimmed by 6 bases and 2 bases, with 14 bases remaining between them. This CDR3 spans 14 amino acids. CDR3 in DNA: TGTGCCAGCAGGCCGACAGGTGCTACCTACGAGCAGTACTTC. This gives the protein CASRPTGATYEQYF.

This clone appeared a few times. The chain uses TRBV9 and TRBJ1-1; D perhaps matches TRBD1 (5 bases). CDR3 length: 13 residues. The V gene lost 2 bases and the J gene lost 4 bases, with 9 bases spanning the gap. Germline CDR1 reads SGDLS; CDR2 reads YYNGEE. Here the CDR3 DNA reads TGTGCCAGCAGCGTTCAGGGAGGCACTGAAGCTTTCTTT. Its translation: CASSVQGGTEAFF.

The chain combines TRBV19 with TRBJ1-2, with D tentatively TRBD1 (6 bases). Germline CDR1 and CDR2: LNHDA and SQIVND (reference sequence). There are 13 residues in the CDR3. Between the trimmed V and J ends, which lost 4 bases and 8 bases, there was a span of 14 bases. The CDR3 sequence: CASSTRGAWGYTF. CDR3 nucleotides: TGTGCCAGTAGTACTCGGGGGGCGTGGGGCTACACCTTC.

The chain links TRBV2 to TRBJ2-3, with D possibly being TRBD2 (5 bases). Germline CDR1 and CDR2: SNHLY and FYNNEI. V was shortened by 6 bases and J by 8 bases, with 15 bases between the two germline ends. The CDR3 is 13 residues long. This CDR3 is CASSEPGGVTQYF. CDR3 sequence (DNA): TGTGCCAGCAGCGAACCAGGAGGAGTTACGCAGTATTTT.

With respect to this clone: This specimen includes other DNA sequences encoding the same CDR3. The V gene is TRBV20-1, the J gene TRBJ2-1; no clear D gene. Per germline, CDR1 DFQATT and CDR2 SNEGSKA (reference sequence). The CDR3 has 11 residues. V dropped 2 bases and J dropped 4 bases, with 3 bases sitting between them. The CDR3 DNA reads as TGCAGTGCTAGATCATACAATGAGCAGTTCTTC. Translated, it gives CSARSYNEQFF.

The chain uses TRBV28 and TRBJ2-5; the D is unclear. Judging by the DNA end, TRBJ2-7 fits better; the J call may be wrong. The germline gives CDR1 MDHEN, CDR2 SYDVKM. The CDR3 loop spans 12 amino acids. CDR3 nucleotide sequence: TGTGCCAGCCGAACCCTTTCCTACGAGCAGTACTTC. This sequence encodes CASRTLSYEQYF.

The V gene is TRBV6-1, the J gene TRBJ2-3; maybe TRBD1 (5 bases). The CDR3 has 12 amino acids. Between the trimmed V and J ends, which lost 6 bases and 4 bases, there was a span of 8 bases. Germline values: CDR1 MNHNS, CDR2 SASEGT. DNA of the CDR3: TGTGCCAGCAGAGGGGATCCAGATACGCAGTATTTT. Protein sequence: CASRGDPDTQYF.

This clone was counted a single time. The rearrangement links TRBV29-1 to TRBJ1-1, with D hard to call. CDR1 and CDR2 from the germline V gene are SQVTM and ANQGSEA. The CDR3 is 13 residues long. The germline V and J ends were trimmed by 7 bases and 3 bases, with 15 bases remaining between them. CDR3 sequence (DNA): TGCAGCGCCCGAGGTTTTGTGGACACTGAAGCTTTCTTT. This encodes CSARGFVDTEAFF.

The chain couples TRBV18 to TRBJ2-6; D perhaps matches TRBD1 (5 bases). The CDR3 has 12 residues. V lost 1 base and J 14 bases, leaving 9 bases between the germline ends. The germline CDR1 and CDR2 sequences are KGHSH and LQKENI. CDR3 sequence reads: CASSPRAGFLTF. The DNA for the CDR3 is TGTGCCAGCTCACCACGGGCAGGGTTCCTGACTTTC. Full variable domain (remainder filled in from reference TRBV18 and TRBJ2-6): NAGVMQNPRHLVRRRGQEARLRCSPMKGHSHVYWYRQLPEEGLKFMVYLQKENIIDESGMPKERFSAEFPKEGPSILRIQQVVRGDSAAYFCASSPRAGFLTFGAGSRLTVL.

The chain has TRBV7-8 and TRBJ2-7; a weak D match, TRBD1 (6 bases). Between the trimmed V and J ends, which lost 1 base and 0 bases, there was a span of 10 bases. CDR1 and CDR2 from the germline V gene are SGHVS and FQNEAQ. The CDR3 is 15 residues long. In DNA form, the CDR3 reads TGTGCCAGCAGCTTAGGGACAGCCAGCTCCTACGAGCAGTACTTC. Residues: CASSLGTASSYEQYF.

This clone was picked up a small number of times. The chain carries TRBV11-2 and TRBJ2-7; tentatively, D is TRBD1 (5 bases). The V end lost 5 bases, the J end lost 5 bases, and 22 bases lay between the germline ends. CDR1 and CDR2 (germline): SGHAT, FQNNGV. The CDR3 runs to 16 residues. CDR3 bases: TGTGCCAGCAGCGCACCCCTGCCAGGGCCGAGGCACGAGCAGTACTTC. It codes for CASSAPLPGPRHEQYF.

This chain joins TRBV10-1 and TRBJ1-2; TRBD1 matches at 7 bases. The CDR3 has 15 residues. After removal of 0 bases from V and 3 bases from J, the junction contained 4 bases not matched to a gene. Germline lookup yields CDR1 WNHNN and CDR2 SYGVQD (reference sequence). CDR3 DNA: TGCGCCAGCAGTGAGTCAGCGACAGGGTACTATGGCTACACCTTC. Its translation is CASSESATGYYGYTF.

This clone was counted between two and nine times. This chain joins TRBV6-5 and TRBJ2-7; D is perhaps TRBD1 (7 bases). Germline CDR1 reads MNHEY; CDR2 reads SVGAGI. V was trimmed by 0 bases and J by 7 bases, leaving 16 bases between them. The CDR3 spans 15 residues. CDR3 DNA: TGTGCCAGCAGTTACTCCAGGGGGGTCGTACCTGAGCAGTACTTC. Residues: CASSYSRGVVPEQYF.

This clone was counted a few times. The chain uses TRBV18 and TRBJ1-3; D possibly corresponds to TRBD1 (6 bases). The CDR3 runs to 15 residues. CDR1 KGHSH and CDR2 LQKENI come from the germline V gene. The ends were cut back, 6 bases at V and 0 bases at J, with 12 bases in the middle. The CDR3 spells CASSPKQGSGNTIYF. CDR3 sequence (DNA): TGTGCCAGCTCGCCTAAACAGGGCTCTGGAAACACCATATATTTT.

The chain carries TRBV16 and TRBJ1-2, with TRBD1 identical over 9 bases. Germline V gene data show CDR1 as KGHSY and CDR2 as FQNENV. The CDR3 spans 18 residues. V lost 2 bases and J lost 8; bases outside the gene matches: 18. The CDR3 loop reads CASSQTRISGTGFSGYTF. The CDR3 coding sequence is TGTGCCAGCAGCCAAACCCGAATCTCCGGGACAGGGTTTTCGGGCTACACCTTC.

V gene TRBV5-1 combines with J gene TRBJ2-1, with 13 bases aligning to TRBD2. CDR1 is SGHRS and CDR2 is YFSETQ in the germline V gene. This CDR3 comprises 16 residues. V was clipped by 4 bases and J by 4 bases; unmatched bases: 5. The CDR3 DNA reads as TGCGCCAGCAGCCCATGGACTAGCGGGAGTTACAATGAGCAGTTCTTC. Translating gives CASSPWTSGSYNEQFF.